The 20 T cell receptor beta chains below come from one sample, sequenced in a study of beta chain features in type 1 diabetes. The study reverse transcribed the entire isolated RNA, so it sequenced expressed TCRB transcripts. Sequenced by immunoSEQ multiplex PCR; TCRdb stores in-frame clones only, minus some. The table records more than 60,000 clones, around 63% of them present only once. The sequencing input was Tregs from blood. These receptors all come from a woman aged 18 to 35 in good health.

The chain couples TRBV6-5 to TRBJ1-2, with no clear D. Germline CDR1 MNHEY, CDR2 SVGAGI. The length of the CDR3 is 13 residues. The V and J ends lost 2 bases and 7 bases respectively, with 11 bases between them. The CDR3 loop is CASSYRSERGYTF. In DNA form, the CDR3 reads TGTGCCAGCAGTTACAGGAGTGAACGTGGCTACACCTTC.

CDR3 in amino acids: CASSLEGTNQPQHF. As DNA, the CDR3 is TGTGCCAGCAGCTTAGAGGGGACTAATCAGCCCCAGCATTTT. The J gene is TRBJ1-5, the V gene TRBV7-2, with TRBD1 as a possible D gene (5 bases). This CDR3 spans 14 amino acids. Germline V CDR1 and CDR2: SGHTA, FQGNSA. Trimming pared 1 base from V and 4 bases from J, leaving 8 bases between.

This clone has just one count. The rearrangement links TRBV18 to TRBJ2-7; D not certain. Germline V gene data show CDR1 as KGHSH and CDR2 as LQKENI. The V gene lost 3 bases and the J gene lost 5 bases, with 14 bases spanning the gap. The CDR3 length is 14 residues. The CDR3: CASSPTRQSDEQYF. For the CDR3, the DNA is TGTGCCAGCTCACCCACCCGGCAGAGCGACGAGCAGTACTTC. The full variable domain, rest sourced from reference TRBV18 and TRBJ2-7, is NAGVMQNPRHLVRRRGQEARLRCSPMKGHSHVYWYRQLPEEGLKFMVYLQKENIIDESGMPKERFSAEFPKEGPSILRIQQVVRGDSAAYFCASSPTRQSDEQYFGPGTRLTVT.

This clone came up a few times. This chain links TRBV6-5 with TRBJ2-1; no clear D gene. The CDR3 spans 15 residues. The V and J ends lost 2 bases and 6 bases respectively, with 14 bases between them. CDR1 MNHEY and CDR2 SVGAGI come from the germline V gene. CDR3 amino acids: CASSYGVAEGNEQFF. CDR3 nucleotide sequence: TGTGCCAGCAGTTACGGAGTAGCAGAAGGCAATGAGCAGTTCTTC.

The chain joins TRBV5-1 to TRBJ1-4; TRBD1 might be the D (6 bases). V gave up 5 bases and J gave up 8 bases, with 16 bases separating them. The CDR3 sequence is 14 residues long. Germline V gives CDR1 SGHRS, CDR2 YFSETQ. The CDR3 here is CASRAGAGDEKLFF. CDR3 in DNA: TGCGCCAGCAGGGCTGGGGCAGGGGACGAAAAACTGTTTTTT.

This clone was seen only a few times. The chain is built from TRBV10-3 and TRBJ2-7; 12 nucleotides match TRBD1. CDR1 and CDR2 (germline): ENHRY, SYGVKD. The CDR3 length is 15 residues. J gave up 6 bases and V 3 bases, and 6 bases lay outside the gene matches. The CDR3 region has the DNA TGTGCCATCAGTGAATCGGGACAGGGGGCTAGCGAGCAGTACTTC. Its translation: CAISESGQGASEQYF.

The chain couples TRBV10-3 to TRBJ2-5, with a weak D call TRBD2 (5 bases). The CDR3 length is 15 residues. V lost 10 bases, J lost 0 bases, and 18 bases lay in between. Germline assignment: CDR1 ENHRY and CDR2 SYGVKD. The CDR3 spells CATTISGGYQETQYF. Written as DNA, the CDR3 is TGTGCCACCACTATAAGTGGAGGCTACCAAGAGACCCAGTACTTC.

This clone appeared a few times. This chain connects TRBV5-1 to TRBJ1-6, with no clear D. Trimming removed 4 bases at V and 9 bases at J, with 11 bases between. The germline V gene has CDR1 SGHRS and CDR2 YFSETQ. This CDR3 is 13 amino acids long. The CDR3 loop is CASSQEASSPLHF. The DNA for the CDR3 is TGCGCCAGCAGCCAGGAGGCGAGTTCACCCCTCCACTTT.

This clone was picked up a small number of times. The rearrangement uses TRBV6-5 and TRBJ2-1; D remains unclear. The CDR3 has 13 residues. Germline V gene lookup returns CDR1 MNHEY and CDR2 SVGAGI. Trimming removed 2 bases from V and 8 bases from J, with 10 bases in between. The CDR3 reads CASSYAPSDEQFF. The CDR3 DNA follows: TGTGCCAGCAGTTACGCCCCGTCGGATGAGCAGTTCTTC.

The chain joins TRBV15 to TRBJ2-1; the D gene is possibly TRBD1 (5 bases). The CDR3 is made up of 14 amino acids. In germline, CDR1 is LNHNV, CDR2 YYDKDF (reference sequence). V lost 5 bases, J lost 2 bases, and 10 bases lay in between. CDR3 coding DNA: TGTGCCACCAGCCCAGGGTTTACCTACAATGAGCAGTTCTTC. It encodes CATSPGFTYNEQFF.

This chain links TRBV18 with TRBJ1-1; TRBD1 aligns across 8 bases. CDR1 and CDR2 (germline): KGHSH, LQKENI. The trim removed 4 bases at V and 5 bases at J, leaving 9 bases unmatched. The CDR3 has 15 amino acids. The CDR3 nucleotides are TGTGCCAGCTCACTCTCCCAGGGGGCGCAAACTGAAGCTTTCTTT. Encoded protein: CASSLSQGAQTEAFF.

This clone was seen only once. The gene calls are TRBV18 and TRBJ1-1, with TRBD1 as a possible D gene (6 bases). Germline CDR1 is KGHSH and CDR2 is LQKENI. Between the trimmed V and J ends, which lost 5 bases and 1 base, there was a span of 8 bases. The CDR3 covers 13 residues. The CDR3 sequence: CASSGGQNTEAFF. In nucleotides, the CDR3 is TGTGCCAGCTCAGGGGGCCAGAACACTGAAGCTTTCTTT.

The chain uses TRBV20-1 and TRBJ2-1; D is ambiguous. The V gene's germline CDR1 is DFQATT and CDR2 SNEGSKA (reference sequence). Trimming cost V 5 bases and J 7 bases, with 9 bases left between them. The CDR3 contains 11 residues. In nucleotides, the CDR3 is TGCAGTGCTGATCTAGAAAATGAGCAGTTCTTC. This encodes CSADLENEQFF.

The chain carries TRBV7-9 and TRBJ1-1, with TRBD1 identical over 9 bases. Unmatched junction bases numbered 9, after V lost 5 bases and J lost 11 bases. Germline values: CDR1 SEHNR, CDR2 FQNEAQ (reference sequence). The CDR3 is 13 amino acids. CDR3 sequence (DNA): TGTGCCAGCAGCCCAAGGACAGGGGCGCCGGCTTTCTTT. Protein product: CASSPRTGAPAFF.

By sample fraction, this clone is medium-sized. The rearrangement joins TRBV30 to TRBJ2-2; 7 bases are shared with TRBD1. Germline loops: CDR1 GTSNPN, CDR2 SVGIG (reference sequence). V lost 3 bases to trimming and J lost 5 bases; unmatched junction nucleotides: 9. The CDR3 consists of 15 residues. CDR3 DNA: TGTGCCTGGAGCCTCCCAGACAGGGAGACCGGGGAGCTGTTTTTT. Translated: CAWSLPDRETGELFF.

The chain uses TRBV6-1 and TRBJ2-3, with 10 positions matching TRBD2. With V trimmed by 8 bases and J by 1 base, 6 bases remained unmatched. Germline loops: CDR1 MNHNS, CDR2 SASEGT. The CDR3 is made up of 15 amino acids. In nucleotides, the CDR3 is TGTGCCAGCCGAAAGAGCGGGGGGGGCACAGATACGCAGTATTTT. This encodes CASRKSGGGTDTQYF.

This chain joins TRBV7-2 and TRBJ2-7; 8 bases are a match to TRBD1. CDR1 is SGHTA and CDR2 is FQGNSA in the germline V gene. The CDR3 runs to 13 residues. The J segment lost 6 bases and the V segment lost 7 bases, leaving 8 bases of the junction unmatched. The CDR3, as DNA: TGTGCCAGCACCTTTGCGGGACAGGCCGAGCAGTACTTC. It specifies CASTFAGQAEQYF. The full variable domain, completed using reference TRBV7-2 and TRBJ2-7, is GAGVSQSPSNKVTEKGKDVELRCDPISGHTALYWYRQSLGQGLEFLIYFQGNSAPDKSGLPSDRFSAERTGGSVSTLTIQRTQQEDSAVYLCASTFAGQAEQYFGPGTRLTVT.

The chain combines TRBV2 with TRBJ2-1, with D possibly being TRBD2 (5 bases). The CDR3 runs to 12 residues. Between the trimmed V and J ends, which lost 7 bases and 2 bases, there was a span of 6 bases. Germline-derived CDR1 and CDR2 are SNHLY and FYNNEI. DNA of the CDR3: TGTGCCAGCACGCGGGCCTACAATGAGCAGTTCTTC. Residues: CASTRAYNEQFF.

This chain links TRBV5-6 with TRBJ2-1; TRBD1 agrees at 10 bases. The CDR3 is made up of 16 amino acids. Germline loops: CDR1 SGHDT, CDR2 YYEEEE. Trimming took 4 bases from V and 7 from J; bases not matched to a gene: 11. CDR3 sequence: CASSLLGTGERNEQFF. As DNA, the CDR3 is TGTGCCAGCAGCCTCCTGGGGACAGGGGAAAGGAATGAGCAGTTCTTC.

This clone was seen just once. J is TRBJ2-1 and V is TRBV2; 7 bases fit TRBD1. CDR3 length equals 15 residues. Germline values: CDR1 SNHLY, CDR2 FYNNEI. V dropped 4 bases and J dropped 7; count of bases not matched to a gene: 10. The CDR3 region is CASSGDRAKLNEQFF. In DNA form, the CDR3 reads TGTGCCAGCAGTGGCGACAGGGCTAAGTTGAATGAGCAGTTCTTC.